This TCR beta chain was recovered during a study of CD8+ T cells in alopecia areata. The germline V gene has CDR1 SEHNR and CDR2 FQNEAQ (reference sequence). V was pared by 5 bases and J by 15 bases, with 12 bases of the junction left unmatched. The CDR3 has 13 residues. RNA was extracted and reverse transcribed into cDNA as the sequencing template. TCRdb's table, derived via immunoSEQ multiplex PCR, lists solely in-frame clones and lacks some. The sample includes 100,000 to 150,000 clones, more than 40% of them seen just once. The rearrangement links TRBV7-9 to TRBJ1-4, with 7 bases identical to TRBD1. The sequence derives from a human donor with alopecia areata. Source: CD8+ T cells sorted from blood, taken at week 0. The CDR3 protein is CASSPPLQGKMFF. Here the CDR3 DNA reads TGTGCCAGCAGCCCACCCCTACAGGGGAAGATGTTTTTT.